This T cell receptor beta chain was captured by sequencing in a study of T cells in Graves' hyperthyroidism and ophthalmopathy. Clinicians diagnosed patients from clinical symptoms, serum thyroxine and TRAb, thyroid ultrasound and orbital computed tomography. The sample holds many counts of this clonotype. Its antigen remains unidentified. Researchers amplified the TCR beta CDR3 regions from RNA transcripts. The HTBI primer set drove a first-round RT-PCR of the TCR CDR3. Each CDR3 protein is one row after TCRdb ran MiXCR on the multiplex PCR reads. The repertoire holds nearly 750,000 distinct CDR3 sequences, with approximately 36% as singletons. The CDR3 is 12 residues long. Germline lookup yields CDR1 SGHDT and CDR2 YYEEEE. Trimming cost V 1 base and J 7 bases, with 9 bases left between them. Study results and caveats: A model using 13 V-J features told ophthalmopathy apart from stable hyperthyroidism.

This chain joins TRBV5-6 and TRBJ2-7, with TRBD2 as a possible D gene (5 bases). The clonotype comes from a woman aged 40 to 50 with Graves' hyperthyroidism. Input material: blood. For the CDR3, the DNA is TGTGCCAGCAGCTTGACTAGGGCGGAGCAGTACTTC. Translation: CASSLTRAEQYF.